This TCR beta chain was captured by sequencing in a study of human T cells and chemical hapten exposure. Via MiXCR, TCRdb re-called the RACE reads, giving one row per CDR3 protein. The repertoire has some 350,000 distinct CDR3 sequences, around 6% of them found once; the top ten carry about 6%. Time point in this sample: patch test 2, 6 weeks after DPC sensitization. The sample's treatment: therapeutic diphenylcyclopropenone sensitization with weekly scalp DPC. The length of the CDR3 is 14 residues. Germline trimming cut 4 bases from V and 2 bases from J; bases unmatched to any gene: 4. Germline values: CDR1 SGHRS, CDR2 YFSETQ.

V usage is TRBV5-1 and J usage is TRBJ2-5; 8 bases align to TRBD1. The source was whole blood, collected in connection with sensitization to the hapten diphenylcyclopropenone (DPC). This receptor was obtained from a young woman with alopecia areata. Some clones in this sample may be carry-over from other donors' samples. Here the CDR3 DNA reads TGCGCCAGCAGCCTTAGACAGGGGCAAGAGACCCAGTACTTC. Translating gives CASSLRQGQETQYF.